These 3 T cell receptor beta chains originate from one sample sequenced in a study of T cells in narcolepsy. Some clones are missing from TCRdb's copy, which holds only in-frame ones; the method was immunoSEQ multiplex PCR. The table has 26,000 or so clones, 78% seen once. Sequencing was performed on CD45RA- memory CD4+ T cells from PBMCs. The receptors stem from a human donor with narcolepsy.

J is TRBJ1-4 and V is TRBV30; D is ambiguous. The CDR3 is made up of 14 amino acids. The germline gives CDR1 GTSNPN, CDR2 SVGIG (reference sequence). The V and J ends lost 1 base and 7 bases respectively, with 13 bases between them. CDR3 residues: CAWSGGDQVEKLFF. Written as DNA, the CDR3 is TGTGCCTGGAGTGGGGGTGATCAGGTTGAAAAACTGTTTTTT.

Notes on this clone: The sample contains more than one DNA sequence encoding this CDR3. The V call is TRBV10-3, the J call TRBJ1-1; 10 bases map to TRBD1. This CDR3 spans 13 amino acids. CDR1 is ENHRY, CDR2 SYGVKD, per germline. Losses at the gene ends were 5 bases for V and 6 bases for J; bases not matched to a gene: 3. CDR3 sequence (DNA): TGTGCCATCAGTCGACAGGGGGCATCTGAAGCTTTCTTT. Residues: CAISRQGASEAFF.

V is TRBV6-5 and J is TRBJ1-1, with TRBD1 identical over 8 bases. Trimming took 6 bases from V and 11 from J; bases not matched to a gene: 11. The CDR3 covers 13 residues. Germline V CDR1 and CDR2: MNHEY, SVGAGI. CDR3 sequence (DNA): TGTGCCAGCAGCCCTGGCAGGGGGCGCGGCGCTTTCTTT. Amino acids: CASSPGRGRGAFF.